This TCR beta chain is from a study of memory CD4+ T cells and cytomegalovirus serostatus. Across the study: Healthy Belgian adult donors included about nine CMV-positive and some 24 CMV-negative people. Overall study results and limits: Each of approximately 73 CMV-associated TCRbeta sequences occurred in one to five individuals.

Single viable CD3+CD4+CD8-CD45RO+ cells were sorted as the memory CD4+ T cells. V was cut by 6 bases and J by 3 bases, with 12 bases left in between. The germline V gene encodes CDR1 MNHNY and CDR2 SVGAGI (reference sequence). This CDR3 is 13 amino acids long. Produced via immunoSEQ multiplex PCR; TCRdb's table is partial and in-frame only. The sample yields roughly 64,000 clones, 60% to 80% seen once. To note about this clone: As yet, its antigen is unknown.

The clonotype comes from an adult in good health and CMV-seronegative. Sequencing was done on a sample of memory CD4+ T cells from blood. The rearrangement joins TRBV6-6 to TRBJ2-7, with D perhaps TRBD1 or TRBD2 (5 bases each). CDR3 in amino acids: CASRPQGVYEQYF. In DNA form, the CDR3 reads TGTGCCAGCAGACCTCAGGGAGTCTACGAGCAGTACTTC.